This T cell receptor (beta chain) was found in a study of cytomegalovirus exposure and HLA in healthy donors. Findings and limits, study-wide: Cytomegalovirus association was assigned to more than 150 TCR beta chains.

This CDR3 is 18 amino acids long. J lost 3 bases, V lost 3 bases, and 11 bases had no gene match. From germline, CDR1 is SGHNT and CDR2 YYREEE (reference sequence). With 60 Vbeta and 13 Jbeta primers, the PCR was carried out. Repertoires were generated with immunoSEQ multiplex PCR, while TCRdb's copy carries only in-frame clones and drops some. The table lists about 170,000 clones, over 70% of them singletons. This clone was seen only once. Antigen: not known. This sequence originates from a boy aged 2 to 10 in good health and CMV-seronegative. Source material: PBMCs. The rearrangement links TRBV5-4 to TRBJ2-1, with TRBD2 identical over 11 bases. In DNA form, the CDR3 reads TGTGCCAGCAGCTCACCCCAGGGACTAGCGGAGTTCTACAATGAGCAGTTCTTC. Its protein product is CASSSPQGLAEFYNEQFF. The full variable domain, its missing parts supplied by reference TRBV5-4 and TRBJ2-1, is ETGVTQSPTHLIKTRGQQVTLRCSSQSGHNTVSWYQQALGQGPQFIFQYYREEENGRGNFPPRFSGLQFPNYSSELNVNALELDDSALYLCASSSPQGLAEFYNEQFFGPGTRLTVL.